Following are 32 T cell receptor beta chains from one sample sequenced in a study of beta chain features in type 1 diabetes. Investigators reverse transcribed all isolated RNA, so they sequenced expressed TCRB transcripts. Some clones are missing from TCRdb's copy, which holds only in-frame ones; the method was immunoSEQ multiplex PCR. The data contain 70,000 to 95,000 clones, under 35% of them singletons. Sequencing was carried out using stem cell memory CD4+ T cells from blood. The receptors come from a woman between 18 and 29 years old in good health.

This chain joins TRBV30 and TRBJ2-3, with D perhaps TRBD2 (5 bases). Germline CDR1 and CDR2: GTSNPN and SVGIG (reference sequence). V was shortened by 0 bases and J by 2 bases, with 9 bases between the two germline ends. The CDR3 contains 14 residues. The CDR3 DNA sequence: TGTGCCTGGAGTGTTGGACTCCACACAGATACGCAGTATTTT. Encoded protein: CAWSVGLHTDTQYF.

This clone was counted many times. The V and J genes are TRBV29-1 and TRBJ2-5, with 7 bases identical to TRBD1. The CDR3 loop spans 13 amino acids. V lost 6 bases to trimming and J lost 2 bases; unmatched junction nucleotides: 6. CDR1 is SQVTM, CDR2 ANQGSEA, per germline. CDR3 DNA sequence: TGCAGCGTGAACAGGGGATATCAAGAGACCCAGTACTTC. Translating it yields CSVNRGYQETQYF.

V is TRBV6-5 and J is TRBJ2-3, with 7 nucleotides matching TRBD2. V shed 6 bases and J 2 bases; nucleotides not matched to a gene: 2. CDR3 length equals 13 residues. The germline V gene has CDR1 MNHEY and CDR2 SVGAGI. The CDR3 coding sequence is TGTGCCAGCAGCAGGGACTACACAGATACGCAGTATTTT. It encodes CASSRDYTDTQYF.

DNA of the CDR3: TGTGCCAGCAGCTTATCGGGACTAGGGGGCTACGAGCAGTACTTC. Protein: CASSLSGLGGYEQYF. This sequence joins TRBV7-2 and TRBJ2-7; 8 bases map to TRBD2. The germline V gene encodes CDR1 SGHTA and CDR2 FQGNSA. This CDR3 is built from 15 residues. The V gene end was trimmed by 2 bases and the J gene end by 3 bases; junction bases not matched to a gene: 6. Full variable domain (missing parts from reference TRBV7-2 and TRBJ2-7): GAGVSQSPSNKVTEKGKDVELRCDPISGHTALYWYRQSLGQGLEFLIYFQGNSAPDKSGLPSDRFSAERTGGSVSTLTIQRTQQEDSAVYLCASSLSGLGGYEQYFGPGTRLTVT.

The rearrangement uses TRBV5-1 and TRBJ2-5; possible D gene TRBD2, 6 bases. Germline V gene sequence: CDR1 SGHRS, CDR2 YFSETQ. V was cut by 5 bases and J by 2 bases, with 7 bases left in between. CDR3 size: 12 residues. In DNA form, the CDR3 reads TGCGCCAGCAGGGCGGGGCAAGAGACCCAGTACTTC. Translated: CASRAGQETQYF.

This clone has only a few counts. The chain uses TRBV9 and TRBJ2-2, with a possible D match to TRBD2 (6 bases). Looked up from germline, CDR1 is SGDLS and CDR2 is YYNGEE. CDR3 length: 15 amino acids. The germline V and J ends were trimmed by 2 bases and 1 base, with 9 bases remaining between them. CDR3 DNA sequence: TGTGCCAGCAGCGTGTCCGGGGGGAACACCGGGGAGCTGTTTTTT. Translation gives CASSVSGGNTGELFF. Full variable domain (remainder filled in from reference TRBV9 and TRBJ2-2): DSGVTQTPKHLITATGQRVTLRCSPRSGDLSVYWYQQSLDQGLQFLIQYYNGEERAKGNILERFSAQQFPDLHSELNLSSLELGDSALYFCASSVSGGNTGELFFGEGSRLTVL.

As for this clone: One end of the junction is discordant with germline, which a read error may explain. The chain combines TRBV7-7 with TRBJ2-1; D is uncertain. Germline V gene data show CDR1 as SSHAT and CDR2 as FNYEAQ (reference sequence). CDR3 length: 13 residues. The CDR3 protein is CASSFGLRNEQFF. The CDR3 bases are TGTGCTAGCAGCTTCGGGTTGCGCAATGAGCAGTTCTTC.

This clone was observed a handful of times. This rearrangement joins TRBV19 to TRBJ2-5; D call uncertain. The CDR3 runs 13 residues. Trimming cost V 5 bases and J 1 base, with 8 bases left between them. The germline CDR1 and CDR2 sequences are LNHDA and SQIVND (reference sequence). CDR3 DNA sequence: TGTGCCAGTAGTTACGTCGGCCAAGAGACCCAGTACTTC. Translated, it gives CASSYVGQETQYF.

V usage is TRBV5-1 and J usage is TRBJ2-1; 7 positions match TRBD2. The J segment lost 5 bases and the V segment lost 4 bases, leaving 3 bases of the junction unmatched. CDR1 and CDR2 (germline): SGHRS, YFSETQ. This CDR3 comprises 13 residues. CDR3 residues: CASSVLADNEQFF. The CDR3 DNA reads as TGCGCCAGCAGCGTGCTAGCGGACAATGAGCAGTTCTTC.

This clone was recorded a few times. V and J are TRBV7-3 and TRBJ2-1, with TRBD2 identical over 11 bases. This CDR3 is built from 17 residues. V shed 2 bases and J 5 bases; nucleotides not matched to a gene: 8. Germline assignment: CDR1 SGHTA and CDR2 FQGTGA. CDR3 bases: TGTGCCAGCAGCTTAGGGGGTACTAGCGGGGGAAACAATGAGCAGTTCTTC. This gives the protein CASSLGGTSGGNNEQFF.

The CDR3 region has the DNA TGTGCCAGCAGCCCTCCTGGGACACTCGTCTACGAGCAGTACTTC. This codes for CASSPPGTLVYEQYF. This chain connects TRBV7-9 to TRBJ2-7; a weak D match, TRBD1 (6 bases). V was shortened by 5 bases and J by 3 bases, with 17 bases between the two germline ends. The CDR3 length is 15 residues. Germline V gene sequence: CDR1 SEHNR, CDR2 FQNEAQ (reference sequence). The full variable domain, completed using reference TRBV7-9 and TRBJ2-7, is DTGVSQNPRHKITKRGQNVTFRCDPISEHNRLYWYRQTLGQGPEFLTYFQNEAQLEKSRLLSDRFSAERPKGSFSTLEIQRTEQGDSAMYLCASSPPGTLVYEQYFGPGTRLTVT.

This clone was observed a few times. The chain has TRBV29-1 and TRBJ2-5; D call uncertain. The CDR3 contains 13 residues. V lost 7 bases and J lost 1, with 13 bases in between. Germline V CDR1 and CDR2: SQVTM, ANQGSEA. The chain's CDR3 is CSAPHVAQETQYF. CDR3 nucleotide sequence: TGCAGCGCTCCCCATGTGGCCCAAGAGACCCAGTACTTC.

In this sample, this clone turned up once. The gene calls are TRBV7-2 and TRBJ1-5; D unclear. Germline loops: CDR1 SGHTA, CDR2 FQGNSA. The CDR3 is 13 amino acids. V was clipped by 1 base and J by 3 bases, with 4 bases between them. The CDR3 protein is CASSLDTNQPQHF. CDR3 sequence (DNA): TGTGCCAGCAGCTTAGACACCAATCAGCCCCAGCATTTT.

The rearrangement joins TRBV5-5 to TRBJ2-5, with no clear D. With 3 bases removed from V and 5 bases from J, the gap between germline ends came to 5 bases. The CDR3 is made up of 11 amino acids. Germline assignment: CDR1 SGHKS and CDR2 YYEKEE (reference sequence). In DNA, the CDR3 is TGTGCCAGCAGCTCCCCGGAGACCCAGTACTTC. It codes for CASSSPETQYF.

The chain joins TRBV4-3 to TRBJ2-7; 9 nucleotides align to TRBD1. There are 17 residues in the CDR3. Unmatched junction bases numbered 9, after V lost 3 bases and J lost 0 bases. CDR1 and CDR2 from the germline V gene are LGHNA and YSLEER. CDR3 sequence: CASSQLTGGFSSYEQYF. Here the CDR3 DNA reads TGCGCCAGCAGCCAGCTTACAGGGGGCTTTAGCTCCTACGAGCAGTACTTC.

The chain combines TRBV7-3 with TRBJ1-1; TRBD1 is a possible D gene (5 bases). The V gene's germline CDR1 is SGHTA and CDR2 FQGTGA. The CDR3 is made up of 14 amino acids. Trimming removed 0 bases at V and 7 bases at J, with 12 bases between. CDR3 in amino acids: CASSLTGGVSEAFF. CDR3 sequence (DNA): TGTGCCAGCAGCTTAACGGGAGGGGTTAGTGAAGCTTTCTTT.

The chain carries TRBV9 and TRBJ1-1; perhaps TRBD1 as D (6 bases). Deletions cut 3 bases from V and 1 base from J, with 16 bases between. This CDR3 has 16 residues. The germline V gene has CDR1 SGDLS and CDR2 YYNGEE. This chain's CDR3 is CASSGNRAPTNTEAFF. CDR3 in DNA: TGTGCCAGCAGCGGGAACAGGGCACCGACGAACACTGAAGCTTTCTTT.

This clone has only a few counts. This chain uses TRBV5-1 with TRBJ2-1; 8 bases line up with TRBD2. The V segment lost 2 bases and the J segment 7 bases; nucleotides outside the gene matches: 5. Looked up from germline, CDR1 is SGHRS and CDR2 is YFSETQ. The CDR3 spans 14 residues. The CDR3 coding sequence is TGCGCCAGCAGCTTCCGGGAGGGTTATAATGAGCAGTTCTTC. Amino acids: CASSFREGYNEQFF.

The rearrangement links TRBV7-3 to TRBJ2-5, with 9 bases identical to TRBD2. The CDR3 is made up of 17 amino acids. CDR1 and CDR2 (germline): SGHTA, FQGTGA. Trimming took 4 bases from V and 3 from J; bases not matched to a gene: 12. As DNA, the CDR3 is TGTGCCAGCAGCTCGCGCGGGGGGGCCGCCGGAAAAGAGACCCAGTACTTC. Translated: CASSSRGGAAGKETQYF.

This sequence joins TRBV19 and TRBJ2-7; no clear D. The CDR3 is made up of 11 amino acids. The V gene's germline CDR1 is LNHDA and CDR2 SQIVND (reference sequence). V was trimmed by 5 bases and J by 6 bases, leaving 8 bases between them. The CDR3 nucleotides read TGTGCCAGTAGTTCCTATGGCGAGCAGTACTTC. Amino acids: CASSSYGEQYF.

V is TRBV14 and J is TRBJ2-1, with 10 bases aligning to TRBD2. Germline assignment: CDR1 SGHDN and CDR2 FVKESK. The CDR3 runs to 18 residues. The junction had 16 bases not matched to a gene; V was cut back by 4 bases and J by 7 bases. The CDR3 spells CASSPIPLHSGGPNEQFF. The DNA of the CDR3 is TGTGCCAGCAGCCCGATCCCTCTACATAGCGGGGGGCCTAATGAGCAGTTCTTC.

This clone was counted only a few times. This chain connects TRBV15 to TRBJ2-7, with 8 bases identical to TRBD1. J was trimmed by 6 bases and V by 5 bases; bases with no gene match: 9. Germline-derived CDR1 and CDR2 are LNHNV and YYDKDF (reference sequence). CDR3 length: 14 residues. CDR3 amino acids: CATSLQDRDGEQYF. The CDR3 DNA is TGTGCCACCAGCCTGCAGGACAGGGATGGCGAGCAGTACTTC.

This clone showed up just a few times. The J gene is TRBJ2-1, the V gene TRBV7-2, with a possible D match to TRBD1 (5 bases). V dropped 2 bases and J dropped 6 bases, with 11 bases sitting between them. The CDR3 extends over 14 amino acids. Germline loops: CDR1 SGHTA, CDR2 FQGNSA. The chain's CDR3 is CASSLMTASNEQFF. CDR3 DNA sequence: TGTGCCAGCAGCTTAATGACAGCCTCCAATGAGCAGTTCTTC.

V usage is TRBV7-3 and J usage is TRBJ1-1, with a tentative D call TRBD1 (6 bases). The V gene lost 5 bases and the J gene lost 0 bases, with 13 bases spanning the gap. Germline assignment: CDR1 SGHTA and CDR2 FQGTGA. The CDR3 is 15 residues long. CDR3 DNA sequence: TGTGCCAGCAGCCGCTTACAGGGACTGAACACTGAAGCTTTCTTT. It is translated as CASSRLQGLNTEAFF. Combining the CDR3 with reference TRBV7-3 and TRBJ1-1 gives the whole variable domain GAGVSQTPSNKVTEKGKYVELRCDPISGHTALYWYRQSLGQGPEFLIYFQGTGAADDSGLPNDRFFAVRPEGSVSTLKIQRTERGDSAVYLCASSRLQGLNTEAFFGQGTRLTVV.

The chain employs TRBV7-2 and TRBJ2-7; 12 bases are a match to TRBD1. J was trimmed by 4 bases and V by 1 base; bases with no gene match: 8. The germline gives CDR1 SGHTA, CDR2 FQGNSA. This CDR3 has 17 residues. CDR3 region: CASSLVGGQGARYEQYF. Written as DNA, the CDR3 is TGTGCCAGCAGCTTAGTCGGGGGACAGGGGGCAAGATACGAGCAGTACTTC.

V is TRBV30 and J is TRBJ1-2; the D gene is possibly TRBD1 (5 bases). Per the germline V gene, CDR1 is GTSNPN and CDR2 is SVGIG (reference sequence). The CDR3 runs to 16 residues. V lost 2 bases and J 4 bases, leaving 20 bases between the germline ends. CDR3 loop: CAWSPLGDKGSYGYTF. CDR3 in DNA: TGTGCCTGGAGTCCATTAGGGGATAAGGGGTCCTATGGCTACACCTTC.

CDR3 protein: CAWSAYLTGYGYTF. CDR3 sequence (DNA): TGTGCCTGGAGTGCCTACCTTACAGGCTATGGCTACACCTTC. This chain links TRBV30 with TRBJ1-2; D might be TRBD1 (5 bases). Germline lookup yields CDR1 GTSNPN and CDR2 SVGIG (reference sequence). Trimming shortened V by 1 base and J by 4 bases, and 13 bases separated the two germline ends. The CDR3 is made up of 14 amino acids.

Only a few counts were recorded for this clone. The rearrangement uses TRBV30 and TRBJ1-2, with D uncertain. This CDR3 comprises 12 residues. Germline lookup yields CDR1 GTSNPN and CDR2 SVGIG (reference sequence). The V end lost 1 base, the J end lost 4 bases, and 7 bases lay between the germline ends. CDR3 DNA: TGTGCCTGGAGTGGGCAGTTCTATGGCTACACCTTC. This codes for CAWSGQFYGYTF.

This chain uses TRBV18 with TRBJ1-4, with no clear D. This CDR3 has 17 amino acids. CDR1 KGHSH and CDR2 LQKENI come from the germline V gene. The germline V and J ends were trimmed by 3 bases and 2 bases, with 16 bases remaining between them. CDR3 bases: TGTGCCAGCTCACCTTTCTCGGGGAGGTCGACTAATGAAAAACTGTTTTTT. This gives the protein CASSPFSGRSTNEKLFF.

The rearrangement joins TRBV15 to TRBJ2-1; no firm D call. V lost 0 bases and J 7 bases, leaving 7 bases between the germline ends. The CDR3 runs 13 residues. The germline CDR1 and CDR2 sequences are LNHNV and YYDKDF (reference sequence). The CDR3 reads CATSRDPLNEQFF. The CDR3 coding sequence is TGTGCCACCAGCAGAGATCCCCTAAATGAGCAGTTCTTC.

This clone was counted between two and nine times. V is TRBV10-3 and J is TRBJ2-1; D perhaps matches TRBD2 (7 bases). The CDR3 is made up of 13 amino acids. Trimming pared 8 bases from V and 8 bases from J, leaving 16 bases between. CDR1 ENHRY and CDR2 SYGVKD come from the germline V gene. In nucleotides, the CDR3 is TGTGCCATCCGATTACCGGGGGGCCATGAGCAGTTCTTC. It translates to CAIRLPGGHEQFF.

Written as DNA, the CDR3 is TGTGCCTGGAGTACTGGGAGAGGTGAAAAACTGTTTTTT. Its protein is CAWSTGRGEKLFF. This chain uses TRBV30 with TRBJ1-4; D is unclear. Trimming took 2 bases from V and 7 from J, leaving 11 bases between them. The V gene's germline CDR1 is GTSNPN and CDR2 SVGIG (reference sequence). The CDR3 consists of 13 residues.